These 28 T cell receptor beta chains share one sample of origin, sequenced in a study of Graves' ophthalmopathy and Graves' hyperthyroidism. As the template, RNA transcripts were used to amplify TCR beta CDR3 regions. RT-PCR with HTBI primers came first, then second-round multiplex PCR. TCRdb independently ran MiXCR on the multiplex PCR reads; one entry per CDR3 protein. The table has about 240,000 distinct CDR3 sequences, around 45% seen once; the top ten hold roughly 45%. The sample taken for sequencing was peripheral blood. The receptors stem from an adult man with Graves' ophthalmopathy.

This clonotype occurred a few times. The CDR3 loop reads CSLIPSGSFGETQYF. CDR3 nucleotides: TGCAGCCTCATCCCTAGCGGGAGCTTTGGAGAGACCCAGTACTTC. V gene TRBV20-1 combines with J gene TRBJ2-5; 10 bases map to TRBD2. The CDR3 covers 15 residues. Per germline, CDR1 DFQATT and CDR2 SNEGSKA (reference sequence).

This sequence joins TRBV5-4 and TRBJ2-5, with D perhaps matching TRBD1 or TRBD2 (5 bases each). The V end was cut by 4 bases, the J end by 4 bases, with 23 bases between. Per the germline V gene, CDR1 is SGHNT and CDR2 is YYREEE (reference sequence). This CDR3 spans 17 amino acids. Here the CDR3 reads CASSLNPPTQRGETQYF. The CDR3 DNA is TGTGCCAGCAGCCTAAACCCTCCAACACAGAGGGGAGAGACCCAGTACTTC.

This clonotype has more than one count but fewer than ten. V gene TRBV7-9 combines with J gene TRBJ1-5, with unresolved D. The V and J ends lost 2 bases and 6 bases respectively, with 17 bases between them. The CDR3 has 16 residues. Germline-derived CDR1 and CDR2 are SEHNR and FQNEAQ (reference sequence). The CDR3: CASSLYIGESFQPQHF. CDR3 DNA: TGTGCCAGCAGCTTATATATTGGGGAGAGTTTTCAGCCCCAGCATTTT.

Only a few counts were recorded for this clonotype. V is TRBV4-1 and J is TRBJ1-3; TRBD1 is a possible D gene (6 bases). Germline-derived CDR1 and CDR2 are MGHRA and YSYEKL. The CDR3 is made up of 16 amino acids. The V end was cut by 4 bases, the J end by 4 bases, with 17 bases between. CDR3: CASSLQQGGLGNTIYF. The CDR3 DNA reads as TGCGCCAGCAGCCTCCAACAGGGAGGGCTCGGAAACACCATATATTTT.

The chain joins TRBV29-1 to TRBJ2-5; tentatively, D is TRBD1 (6 bases). V was cut by 3 bases and J by 5 bases, with 10 bases left in between. The CDR3 is 12 amino acids. Germline CDR1 reads SQVTM; CDR2 reads ANQGSEA. This CDR3 reads CSVEVGAETQYF. The CDR3 region has the DNA TGCAGCGTTGAGGTGGGGGCCGAGACCCAGTACTTC.

About this clonotype: Its ends do not fully match the called genes, so a read error is possible. V is TRBV4-1 and J is TRBJ2-7; D is ambiguous. CDR3 length: 13 residues. Germline V gene lookup returns CDR1 MGHRA and CDR2 YSYEKL. The CDR3 spells CASGHDISYEQYF. The CDR3 DNA reads TGCGCCAGCGGCCACGATATCTCCTACGAGCAGTACTTC.

This clonotype occurred a few times. The chain carries TRBV2 and TRBJ1-2; D remains ambiguous. Germline values: CDR1 SNHLY, CDR2 FYNNEI. The CDR3 contains 14 residues. Trimming removed 5 bases at V and 6 bases at J, with 16 bases between. The CDR3 region is CASSIRAGLNGYTF. For the CDR3, the DNA is TGTGCCAGCAGTATCCGGGCCGGTCTAAATGGCTACACCTTC.

The chain carries TRBV19 and TRBJ2-7; the match to TRBD2 covers 11 bases. This CDR3 has 16 amino acids. The trim removed 9 bases at V and 1 base at J, leaving 11 bases unmatched. CDR1 LNHDA and CDR2 SQIVND come from the germline V gene (reference sequence). The CDR3 is CASSLAGTSGSYEQYF. The CDR3 bases are TGTGCCAGCAGCTTAGCCGGGACTAGCGGTTCCTACGAGCAGTACTTC.

The chain uses TRBV10-3 and TRBJ1-6, with a tentative D call TRBD1 (5 bases). Germline CDR1 is ENHRY and CDR2 is SYGVKD. V was clipped by 6 bases and J by 4 bases, with 16 bases between them. CDR3 length equals 16 residues. The CDR3 region has the DNA TGTGCCATCAGGGATAACTCGGGACGGTATAATTCACCCCTCCACTTT. Encoded protein: CAIRDNSGRYNSPLHF.

This chain joins TRBV15 and TRBJ1-2; D is ambiguous. V gave up 3 bases and J gave up 4 bases, with 9 bases separating them. The CDR3 contains 13 residues. Germline-derived CDR1 and CDR2 are LNHNV and YYDKDF (reference sequence). The DNA for the CDR3 is TGTGCCACCAGCAGCGTAGAGGCCTATGGCTACACCTTC. Its translation is CATSSVEAYGYTF.

The V and J genes are TRBV6-1 and TRBJ1-5; 8 bases align to TRBD1. The junction had 14 bases not matched to a gene; V was cut back by 6 bases and J by 7 bases. Germline V gene lookup returns CDR1 MNHNS and CDR2 SASEGT. The CDR3 is made up of 16 amino acids. The CDR3 here is CASRPGQGAVRQPQHF. The DNA for the CDR3 is TGTGCCAGCAGACCCGGACAGGGAGCGGTCAGACAGCCCCAGCATTTT.

The rearrangement joins TRBV15 to TRBJ1-3; 7 bases line up with TRBD2. The DNA end is more similar to TRBJ2-3, so the J call may be wrong. Germline CDR1 LNHNV, CDR2 YYDKDF (reference sequence). The CDR3 spans 17 residues. The CDR3 protein is CATSRDLAVGSTDTQYF. CDR3 DNA sequence: TGTGCCACCAGCAGAGACCTAGCGGTTGGGAGCACAGATACGCAGTATTTT.

V is TRBV20-1 and J is TRBJ1-2; no definite D call. The CDR3 is made up of 13 amino acids. V dropped 0 bases and J dropped 2 bases, with 7 bases sitting between them. Germline CDR1 is DFQATT and CDR2 is SNEGSKA (reference sequence). The CDR3 region is CSAREGENYGYTF. CDR3 DNA sequence: TGCAGTGCTAGAGAAGGCGAGAACTATGGCTACACCTTC.

This chain uses TRBV20-1 with TRBJ2-5, with 10 positions matching TRBD2. The CDR3 has 15 amino acids. Germline trimming cut 7 bases from V and 2 bases from J; bases unmatched to any gene: 10. The germline V gene has CDR1 DFQATT and CDR2 SNEGSKA (reference sequence). The chain's CDR3 is CSVTGTSASQETQYF. CDR3 nucleotide sequence: TGCAGTGTAACCGGGACTAGCGCCTCACAAGAGACCCAGTACTTC.

V gene TRBV2 combines with J gene TRBJ2-5, with a weak D call TRBD2 (5 bases). CDR3 size: 12 residues. Trimming took off 6 bases at V and 5 bases at J, with 10 bases between the two ends. CDR1 and CDR2 (germline): SNHLY, FYNNEI. Here the CDR3 reads CASSSLDETQYF. The CDR3 DNA reads as TGTGCCAGCAGCTCACTAGACGAGACCCAGTACTTC.

Points on this clonotype: The junction departs from germline at one end; a sequencing error may be responsible. This sequence joins TRBV10-3 and TRBJ2-5, with D possibly TRBD2 on 6 matching bases. The CDR3 is 15 amino acids. The V gene's germline CDR1 is ENHRY and CDR2 SYGVKD. The CDR3 DNA follows: TGTGCCAGCAGTTACTCGGATAGCGGCCTAGAGACCCAGTACTTC. Residues: CASSYSDSGLETQYF.

The chain uses TRBV14 and TRBJ2-6, with D unresolved. Germline V gene lookup returns CDR1 SGHDN and CDR2 FVKESK. The CDR3 loop spans 14 amino acids. The V end was cut by 1 base, the J end by 4 bases, with 5 bases between. As DNA, the CDR3 is TGTGCCAGCAGCCAAGTTTCGGGGGCCAACGTCCTGACTTTC. Its protein product is CASSQVSGANVLTF.

The sample holds a few counts of this clonotype. V gene TRBV2 combines with J gene TRBJ1-5; no reliable D call. Germline V CDR1 and CDR2: SNHLY, FYNNEI. The germline V and J ends were trimmed by 5 bases and 0 bases, with 2 bases remaining between them. This CDR3 is 12 amino acids long. In DNA form, the CDR3 reads TGTGCCAGCAGTCGTAGCAATCAGCCCCAGCATTTT. Its protein product is CASSRSNQPQHF.

The V and J genes are TRBV10-2 and TRBJ2-7; 8 nucleotides agree with TRBD2. The CDR3 is made up of 14 amino acids. The trim removed 3 bases at V and 3 bases at J, leaving 4 bases unmatched. Germline V gene sequence: CDR1 WSHSY, CDR2 SAAADI. CDR3 DNA: TGCGCCAGCAGTGACGGCGGGAGGAGCTACGAGCAGTACTTC. It translates to CASSDGGRSYEQYF.

The chain has TRBV5-1 and TRBJ2-5; D is tentatively TRBD1 or TRBD2 (5 bases each). The CDR3 has 15 residues. The germline V gene has CDR1 SGHRS and CDR2 YFSETQ. Trimming cost V 1 base and J 4 bases, with 14 bases left between them. In nucleotides, the CDR3 is TGCGCCAGCAGCTTGTCCGGGACCCTAGGAGAGACCCAGTACTTC. It specifies CASSLSGTLGETQYF.

Concerning this clonotype: Being one base from a much bigger clone, this may be a read error. Since no conserved phenylalanine or tryptophan closes the CDR3, a read error is the likely cause. The chain recombines TRBV10-2 with TRBJ1-5, with unresolved D. This CDR3 has 13 amino acids. The germline CDR1 and CDR2 sequences are WSHSY and SAAADI. Trimming took off 7 bases at V and 0 bases at J, with 7 bases between the two ends. Here the CDR3 reads CASMRYSNQPQHS. The CDR3 region has the DNA TGCGCCAGCATGAGGTATAGCAATCAGCCCCAGCATTCT.

The chain employs TRBV6-2 or TRBV6-3 and TRBJ2-7, with TRBD2 identical over 13 bases. CDR1 MNHEY and CDR2 SVGEGT come from the germline V gene. This CDR3 is 14 amino acids long. Losses at the gene ends were 5 bases for V and 2 bases for J; bases not matched to a gene: 0. This CDR3 reads CASSGTSGAYEQYF. CDR3 nucleotides: TGTGCCAGCAGTGGGACTAGCGGGGCCTACGAGCAGTACTTC.

This clonotype was counted between two and nine times. The V call is TRBV15, the J call TRBJ1-1, with TRBD1 identical over 11 bases. The germline CDR1 and CDR2 sequences are LNHNV and YYDKDF (reference sequence). The V segment lost 5 bases and the J segment 0 bases; nucleotides outside the gene matches: 5. This CDR3 has 16 amino acids. CDR3 bases: TGTGCCACCAGCTTCGGGACAGGGGGATTGAACACTGAAGCTTTCTTT. As protein: CATSFGTGGLNTEAFF.

This chain uses TRBV29-1 with TRBJ1-5, with TRBD1 identical over 9 bases. Germline CDR1 reads SQVTM; CDR2 reads ANQGSEA. V lost 6 bases to trimming and J lost 1 base; unmatched junction nucleotides: 4. This CDR3 is built from 14 residues. CDR3 in DNA: TGCAGCGTCTCACAGGGGGCGAGCAATCAGCCCCAGCATTTT. It translates to CSVSQGASNQPQHF.

This chain connects TRBV20-1 to TRBJ1-5, with 7 bases that match TRBD1. The germline V gene has CDR1 DFQATT and CDR2 SNEGSKA (reference sequence). The CDR3 sequence is 12 residues long. After removal of 7 bases from V and 6 bases from J, the junction contained 6 bases not matched to a gene. The CDR3 region is CSVDRDPQPQHF. The CDR3 region has the DNA TGCAGTGTCGACAGGGACCCTCAGCCCCAGCATTTT.

The chain couples TRBV5-8 to TRBJ2-7; D is perhaps TRBD1 (6 bases). This CDR3 has 14 amino acids. Looked up from germline, CDR1 is SGHTS and CDR2 is YDEGEE. The V and J ends lost 4 bases and 2 bases respectively, with 13 bases between them. The CDR3 spells CASSVRTDPYEQYF. The CDR3 nucleotides are TGTGCCAGCAGCGTCCGGACAGACCCCTACGAGCAGTACTTC.

The rearrangement links TRBV5-1 to TRBJ2-2; a possible D gene is TRBD2 (5 bases). Deletions cut 0 bases from V and 6 bases from J, with 12 bases between. The CDR3 length is 15 residues. Per germline, CDR1 SGHRS and CDR2 YFSETQ. CDR3 residues: CASSLDLAGPGELFF. Here the CDR3 DNA reads TGCGCCAGCAGCTTGGACCTAGCTGGGCCCGGGGAGCTGTTTTTT.

The V call is TRBV15, the J call TRBJ1-2, with TRBD1 as a possible D gene (6 bases). The CDR3 totals 14 residues. CDR1 and CDR2 from the germline V gene are LNHNV and YYDKDF (reference sequence). V lost 1 base and J 8 bases, leaving 14 bases between the germline ends. CDR3 DNA sequence: TGTGCCACCAGCAGAGTTCGGGGGCTCAGAGGCTACACCTTC. Translated: CATSRVRGLRGYTF.